The 26 T cell receptor beta chains reported below all come from one sample, sequenced in a study of blood T cell repertoires in COVID-19. Assay used: immunoSEQ multiplex PCR; TCRdb lists only in-frame clones, some missing. Of about 88,000 clones detected, about 90% appear once; the ten largest clones hold roughly 6.3%. Material: peripheral blood. These TCRs come from a young man with COVID-19, enrolled during active disease.

The V call is TRBV4-3, the J call TRBJ2-7; no clear D. This CDR3 is built from 14 residues. CDR1 LGHNA and CDR2 YSLEER come from the germline V gene. The V end was cut by 0 bases, the J end by 1 base, with 7 bases between. The CDR3 DNA sequence: TGCGCCAGCAGCCAAGATCCGGGTTCCTACGAGCAGTACTTC. It yields the protein CASSQDPGSYEQYF.

The V and J genes are TRBV24-1 and TRBJ2-2; 9 nucleotides align to TRBD1. Germline loops: CDR1 KGHDR, CDR2 SFDVKD. This CDR3 is built from 17 residues. Trimming at V came to 5 bases and at J to 6 bases, leaving 12 bases not matched to a gene. The CDR3 region has the DNA TGTGCCACCAGTGTCCCGGGACAGGGTTTCGTAGCCGGGGAGCTGTTTTTT. Its protein product is CATSVPGQGFVAGELFF.

The rearrangement uses TRBV5-1 and TRBJ1-2, with D possibly TRBD1 on 6 matching bases. V was cut by 2 bases and J by 7 bases, with 12 bases left in between. CDR1 is SGHRS and CDR2 is YFSETQ in the germline V gene. The length of the CDR3 is 13 residues. CDR3 bases: TGCGCCAGCAGCTTTAGGGACACGGCTGGCTACACCTTC. As protein: CASSFRDTAGYTF.

The CDR3 here is CAWDRGNQPQHF. Written as DNA, the CDR3 is TGTGCCTGGGACAGGGGCAATCAGCCCCAGCATTTT. V usage is TRBV30 and J usage is TRBJ1-5; 7 nucleotides agree with TRBD1. CDR3 length: 12 amino acids. CDR1 is GTSNPN, CDR2 SVGIG, per germline (reference sequence). The V gene end was trimmed by 5 bases and the J gene end by 2 bases; junction bases not matched to a gene: 0.

V and J are TRBV4-2 and TRBJ2-1; TRBD2 aligns across 7 bases. V dropped 4 bases and J dropped 10; count of bases not matched to a gene: 13. CDR1 and CDR2 from the germline V gene are LGHNA and YNFKEQ. The CDR3 has 15 amino acids. Written as DNA, the CDR3 is TGTGCCAGCAGCCTAAGCGGGGTAGTAGCTGGGGAGCAGTTCTTC. Its translation: CASSLSGVVAGEQFF.

The chain couples TRBV27 to TRBJ2-7, with TRBD2 as a possible D gene (5 bases). V shed 6 bases and J shed 11 bases, with 20 bases lying between them. Germline V gene sequence: CDR1 MNHEY, CDR2 SMNVEV (reference sequence). The CDR3 is made up of 13 amino acids. The CDR3 region has the DNA TGTGCCAGCAGCCCATTAGAGGGTAGGCCCGAGTACTTC. It encodes CASSPLEGRPEYF.

This clone has more than one count but fewer than ten. This chain uses TRBV6-5 with TRBJ2-7, with unresolved D. This CDR3 has 15 amino acids. CDR1 MNHEY and CDR2 SVGAGI come from the germline V gene. V was cut by 0 bases and J by 6 bases, with 15 bases left in between. CDR3 DNA: TGTGCCAGCAGTTACTCCCCAGACACGGCAGGCGAGCAGTACTTC. The encoded protein is CASSYSPDTAGEQYF.

In this sample, this clone turned up a few times. The chain links TRBV18 to TRBJ1-1; 9 nucleotides line up with TRBD1. The CDR3 consists of 15 residues. The ends lost 3 bases at V and 1 base at J; junction bases unmatched: 3. Germline CDR1 and CDR2: KGHSH and LQKENI. The CDR3 reads CASSPDRGKNTEAFF. In DNA, the CDR3 is TGTGCCAGCTCACCGGACAGGGGAAAGAACACTGAAGCTTTCTTT.

The chain carries TRBV18 and TRBJ2-7; the D gene is possibly TRBD1 (5 bases). Trimming took 2 bases from V and 3 from J, leaving 17 bases between them. In germline, CDR1 is KGHSH, CDR2 LQKENI. The CDR3 length is 16 residues. The CDR3 here is CASSPGSGYRLYEQYF. CDR3 bases: TGTGCCAGCTCACCAGGGTCAGGGTATCGTCTCTACGAGCAGTACTTC.

The chain recombines TRBV7-2 with TRBJ2-7, with a possible D match to TRBD2 (6 bases). The CDR3 covers 11 residues. Germline CDR1 and CDR2: SGHTA and FQGNSA. The V end lost 11 bases, the J end lost 5 bases, and 13 bases lay between the germline ends. This chain's CDR3 is CASRGSHEQYF. DNA for the CDR3: TGTGCCTCCCGGGGGAGCCACGAGCAGTACTTC.

The chain employs TRBV28 and TRBJ2-3; a weak D match, TRBD2 (6 bases). The V and J ends lost 7 bases and 1 base respectively, with 12 bases between them. The CDR3 is 14 amino acids. Germline loops: CDR1 MDHEN, CDR2 SYDVKM. Here the CDR3 DNA reads TGTGCCAGCACTGGCGGGGACCGCACAGATACGCAGTATTTT. Residues: CASTGGDRTDTQYF. The entire variable domain, with the rest obtained from reference TRBV28 and TRBJ2-3, is as follows: DVKVTQSSRYLVKRTGEKVFLECVQDMDHENMFWYRQDPGLGLRLIYFSYDVKMKEKGDIPEGYSVSREKKERFSLILESASTNQTSMYLCASTGGDRTDTQYFGPGTRLTVL.

The chain is built from TRBV29-1 and TRBJ1-1; D is ambiguous. Germline assignment: CDR1 SQVTM and CDR2 ANQGSEA. V gave up 7 bases and J gave up 6 bases, with 12 bases separating them. The CDR3 has 11 amino acids. CDR3 in amino acids: CSAGLGSEAFF. The CDR3 DNA sequence: TGCAGCGCTGGCCTGGGCTCTGAAGCTTTCTTT.

The V call is TRBV28, the J call TRBJ2-1; D may be TRBD1 (6 bases). The germline V gene has CDR1 MDHEN and CDR2 SYDVKM. Between the trimmed V and J ends, which lost 5 bases and 8 bases, there was a span of 25 bases. The CDR3 runs 17 residues. Here the CDR3 DNA reads TGTGCCAGCAGTCTAATGGGTACGGGACATTATGTTGATGAGCAGTTCTTC. As protein: CASSLMGTGHYVDEQFF.

This rearrangement joins TRBV7-9 to TRBJ1-6, with TRBD1 as a possible D gene (5 bases). Trimming stripped 6 bases from V and 10 bases from J, with 13 bases between. There are 13 residues in the CDR3. CDR1 is SEHNR and CDR2 is FQNEAQ in the germline V gene (reference sequence). The CDR3 protein is CASSLGGNSPLHF. CDR3 in DNA: TGTGCCAGCAGTCTGGGGGGGAACTCACCCCTCCACTTT.

This clone was recorded only once. V usage is TRBV5-1 and J usage is TRBJ1-2; D remains ambiguous. Trimming removed 1 base from V and 3 bases from J, with 10 bases in between. This CDR3 region has 14 residues. CDR1 is SGHRS, CDR2 YFSETQ, per germline. Here the CDR3 reads CASSLSGYDYGYTF. CDR3 nucleotide sequence: TGCGCCAGCAGCTTGAGCGGCTACGACTATGGCTACACCTTC.

This chain connects TRBV5-1 to TRBJ2-6; a weak D match, TRBD1 (7 bases). Trimming shortened V by 4 bases and J by 0 bases, and 17 bases separated the two germline ends. Germline V gene sequence: CDR1 SGHRS, CDR2 YFSETQ. The CDR3 totals 18 residues. The CDR3 bases are TGCGCCAGCAGCCTGCCCCGGCAGGGGGGCTCTGGGGCCAACGTCCTGACTTTC. The encoded protein is CASSLPRQGGSGANVLTF.

CDR3 DNA: TGTGCCAGCTCACCGGTAGGGAGGAACTATGGCTACACCTTC. Translating gives CASSPVGRNYGYTF. This chain links TRBV18 with TRBJ1-2; D ambiguous. In germline, CDR1 is KGHSH, CDR2 LQKENI. The CDR3 has 14 residues. The ends were cut back, 3 bases at V and 2 bases at J, with 10 bases in the middle. The variable domain in full, completed from reference TRBV18 and TRBJ1-2, reads NAGVMQNPRHLVRRRGQEARLRCSPMKGHSHVYWYRQLPEEGLKFMVYLQKENIIDESGMPKERFSAEFPKEGPSILRIQQVVRGDSAAYFCASSPVGRNYGYTFGSGTRLTVV.

J is TRBJ1-5 and V is TRBV14, with D maybe TRBD1 (5 bases). Germline V gene data show CDR1 as SGHDN and CDR2 as FVKESK. Trimming left V 2 bases short and J 8 bases short, with 25 bases between. The CDR3 has 18 amino acids. The CDR3 loop is CASSQSHGADLAYEPQHF. For the CDR3, the DNA is TGTGCCAGCAGCCAATCTCATGGGGCGGACCTCGCGTACGAGCCCCAGCATTTT.

V and J are TRBV10-3 and TRBJ2-1, with 11 bases identical to TRBD1. V dropped 4 bases and J dropped 8; count of bases not matched to a gene: 10. This CDR3 spans 16 amino acids. Germline V CDR1 and CDR2: ENHRY, SYGVKD. Written as DNA, the CDR3 is TGTGCCATCAGTGTAATAGGGGACAGGGGGGAGGATGAGCAGTTCTTC. Translated, it gives CAISVIGDRGEDEQFF.

A few counts support this clone. The chain uses TRBV4-2 and TRBJ2-1; 9 positions agree with TRBD1. J lost 5 bases, V lost 4 bases, and 9 bases had no gene match. Germline V gene sequence: CDR1 LGHNA, CDR2 YNFKEQ. The CDR3 has 16 amino acids. The CDR3 sequence is CASSPLRQGGDNEQFF. In DNA, the CDR3 is TGTGCCAGCAGCCCCCTAAGACAGGGGGGTGACAATGAGCAGTTCTTC.

This clone was observed a single time. The chain recombines TRBV19 with TRBJ2-1; TRBD1 agrees at 8 bases. Germline CDR1 is LNHDA and CDR2 is SQIVND (reference sequence). CDR3 size: 15 residues. V dropped 4 bases and J dropped 4; count of bases not matched to a gene: 6. CDR3 amino acids: CASSSDRGRYNEQFF. CDR3 in DNA: TGTGCCAGTAGTAGTGACAGGGGAAGGTACAATGAGCAGTTCTTC.

The V call is TRBV4-2, the J call TRBJ2-5; D remains unclear. CDR1 is LGHNA, CDR2 YNFKEQ, per germline. The CDR3 length is 18 residues. Trimming left V 1 base short and J 0 bases short, with 18 bases between. CDR3 sequence: CASSQGRSLESYQETQYF. The CDR3 coding sequence is TGTGCCAGCAGCCAAGGACGGAGTCTTGAATCCTACCAAGAGACCCAGTACTTC.

This chain joins TRBV19 and TRBJ2-7; D is unclear. The CDR3 runs to 11 residues. V was cut by 6 bases and J by 1 base, with 4 bases left in between. Germline V gene data show CDR1 as LNHDA and CDR2 as SQIVND (reference sequence). This chain's CDR3 is CASSGSYEQYF. The CDR3 nucleotides read TGTGCCAGTAGCGGTTCCTACGAGCAGTACTTC.

V and J are TRBV23-1 and TRBJ2-7; possibly TRBD1 for D (5 bases). TRBV23-1 carries the ORF label, with uncertain function. Trimming removed 3 bases at V and 5 bases at J, with 20 bases between. The CDR3 runs 16 residues. The CDR3: CASSHSTVGLENEQYF. The CDR3, as DNA: TGCGCCAGCAGTCATTCCACAGTGGGGCTGGAAAACGAGCAGTACTTC.

This clone was seen a single time. This chain connects TRBV6-2 or TRBV6-3 to TRBJ1-3, with no clear D. V was cut by 4 bases and J by 0 bases, with 10 bases left in between. CDR3 size: 15 residues. Germline loops: CDR1 MNHEY, CDR2 SVGEGT. The DNA for the CDR3 is TGTGCCAGCAGTTCGAGGGTGAGCTCTGGAAACACCATATATTTT. It codes for CASSSRVSSGNTIYF.

The rearrangement uses TRBV2 and TRBJ2-6, with D unclear. The ends were cut back, 6 bases at V and 0 bases at J, with 12 bases in the middle. The CDR3 contains 16 residues. Germline CDR1 reads SNHLY; CDR2 reads FYNNEI. CDR3 DNA: TGTGCCAGCAGATACAGATTGCGCTCTGGGGCCAACGTCCTGACTTTC. This sequence encodes CASRYRLRSGANVLTF.